These 3 T cell receptor beta chains were sequenced from one sample in a study of T cell responses to AZD1222 COVID-19 vaccine. TCRdb's copy holds only in-frame clones and misses some; the assay was immunoSEQ multiplex PCR. The sample shows approximately 100,000 clones, around 87% of them seen only once. The sample here was peripheral blood, taken on day 0 of AZD1222 vaccination. The receptors come from an adult in good health.

This chain uses TRBV27 with TRBJ1-5; D remains ambiguous. Germline CDR1 MNHEY, CDR2 SMNVEV (reference sequence). The V and J ends lost 3 bases and 10 bases respectively, with 13 bases between them. The CDR3 loop spans 13 amino acids. In DNA form, the CDR3 reads TGTGCCAGCAGTTTTCGTTCCGGGCAACCCCAGCATTTT. Translation: CASSFRSGQPQHF.

This clone was observed a handful of times. This rearrangement joins TRBV19 to TRBJ1-3; D is ambiguous. The CDR3 spans 15 residues. The germline V and J ends were trimmed by 5 bases and 0 bases, with 11 bases remaining between them. Looked up from germline, CDR1 is LNHDA and CDR2 is SQIVND (reference sequence). The CDR3 protein is CASSFWPNSGNTIYF. CDR3 DNA sequence: TGTGCCAGTAGTTTCTGGCCTAACTCTGGAAACACCATATATTTT.

About this clone itself: Other nucleotide sequences in the sample specify the same CDR3. The CDR3 reads CASSRGGGETQYF. The CDR3 bases are TGTGCCAGCAGTAGAGGGGGCGGAGAGACCCAGTACTTC. The rearrangement uses TRBV7-9 and TRBJ2-5, with TRBD1 matching over 7 bases. The CDR3 spans 13 residues. Germline CDR1 and CDR2: SEHNR and FQNEAQ (reference sequence). V trimming: 6 bases; J trimming: 4 bases; junction bases outside the gene matches: 5.